What follows are 20 T cell receptor beta chains derived from one specimen sequenced in a study of blood T cell repertoires in COVID-19. Sequenced by immunoSEQ multiplex PCR; TCRdb stores in-frame clones only, minus some. The sample holds 71,000 or so clones, roughly 90% seen once. Sequenced material: peripheral blood. These TCRs come from an older man in a cohort sampled during active COVID-19.

V usage is TRBV3-1 (or the pseudogene TRBV3-2) and J usage is TRBJ2-3, with a tentative D call TRBD1 (5 bases). The CDR3 runs to 14 residues. Trimming pared 1 base from V and 5 bases from J, leaving 10 bases between. CDR1 is LGHDT, CDR2 YNNKEL, per germline (reference sequence). The CDR3 loop reads CASSQGQMGDTQYF. The CDR3 coding sequence is TGTGCCAGCAGCCAAGGACAGATGGGAGATACGCAGTATTTT.

This clone was seen once. The chain couples TRBV11-2 to TRBJ2-5; perhaps TRBD2 as D (6 bases). Between the trimmed V and J ends, which lost 5 bases and 1 base, there was a span of 8 bases. There are 13 residues in the CDR3. In germline, CDR1 is SGHAT, CDR2 FQNNGV. The CDR3 loop is CASSRGTQETQYF. The DNA of the CDR3 is TGTGCCAGCAGCCGGGGGACCCAAGAGACCCAGTACTTC. The whole variable domain, filled in from reference TRBV11-2 and TRBJ2-5, reads EAGVAQSPRYKIIEKRQSVAFWCNPISGHATLYWYQQILGQGPKLLIQFQNNGVVDDSQLPKDRFSAERLKGVDSTLKIQPAKLEDSAVYLCASSRGTQETQYFGPGTRLLVL.

In its sample, this clone was seen once. The CDR3, as DNA: TGTGCCAGCAGCCAAGTGCGCAGTACAGGAAACTCTGGAAACACCATATATTTT. Translating it yields CASSQVRSTGNSGNTIYF. The chain joins TRBV3-1 (or the pseudogene TRBV3-2) to TRBJ1-3, with D tentatively TRBD1 (5 bases). V lost 1 base and J 0 bases, leaving 16 bases between the germline ends. CDR1 and CDR2 (germline): LGHDT, YNNKEL (reference sequence). The CDR3 is made up of 18 amino acids.

CDR3: CSGGRQGVPAFF. In nucleotides, the CDR3 is TGCAGCGGAGGAAGACAGGGGGTACCAGCTTTCTTT. V and J are TRBV29-1 and TRBJ1-1; 9 nucleotides match TRBD1. The CDR3 loop spans 12 amino acids. The J segment lost 10 bases and the V segment lost 7 bases, leaving 10 bases of the junction unmatched. Germline CDR1 reads SQVTM; CDR2 reads ANQGSEA.

The rearrangement joins TRBV19 to TRBJ1-1; D may be TRBD1 (5 bases). This CDR3 spans 15 amino acids. The germline V gene encodes CDR1 LNHDA and CDR2 SQIVND (reference sequence). Trimming removed 3 bases at V and 5 bases at J, with 16 bases between. In DNA form, the CDR3 reads TGTGCCAGTAGTATGTCAGGACAAGTTAGTACTGAAGCTTTCTTT. It yields the protein CASSMSGQVSTEAFF. The variable domain in full, completed from reference TRBV19 and TRBJ1-1, reads DGGITQSPKYLFRKEGQNVTLSCEQNLNHDAMYWYRQDPGQGLRLIYYSQIVNDFQKGDIAEGYSVSREKKESFPLTVTSAQKNPTAFYLCASSMSGQVSTEAFFGQGTRLTVV.

The V gene is TRBV25-1, the J gene TRBJ1-2; D unresolved. The CDR3 loop spans 12 amino acids. Germline V gene sequence: CDR1 MGHDK, CDR2 SYGVNS. Trimming took 2 bases from V and 7 from J, leaving 8 bases between them. The CDR3 protein is CASSELTVGYTF. CDR3 in DNA: TGTGCCAGCAGTGAACTGACTGTTGGCTACACCTTC.

The chain has TRBV24-1 and TRBJ1-6; D not certain. Trimming took 4 bases from V and 5 from J, leaving 17 bases between them. In germline, CDR1 is KGHDR, CDR2 SFDVKD. The CDR3 consists of 17 residues. The CDR3: CATSDPLWRQNNSPLHF. CDR3 in DNA: TGTGCCACCAGTGACCCCCTATGGCGGCAGAATAATTCACCCCTCCACTTT.

This sequence joins TRBV7-2 and TRBJ1-1, with 8 positions matching TRBD1. V lost 4 bases and J lost 0; bases outside the gene matches: 4. CDR1 is SGHTA and CDR2 is FQGNSA in the germline V gene. The CDR3 has 15 amino acids. CDR3 coding DNA: TGTGCCAGCAGCTCTGGACAGGGTTTGAACACTGAAGCTTTCTTT. This sequence encodes CASSSGQGLNTEAFF.

V is TRBV6-1 and J is TRBJ2-7, with 7 positions matching TRBD1. Germline lookup yields CDR1 MNHNS and CDR2 SASEGT. Germline trimming cut 6 bases from V and 3 bases from J; bases unmatched to any gene: 2. The CDR3 is 12 residues long. CDR3 in amino acids: CASSWDSYEQYF. As DNA, the CDR3 is TGTGCCAGCAGCTGGGACAGCTACGAGCAGTACTTC.

The rearrangement joins TRBV9 to TRBJ1-6; no reliable D call. This CDR3 contains 14 residues. Per the germline V gene, CDR1 is SGDLS and CDR2 is YYNGEE. V lost 2 bases and J 5 bases, leaving 8 bases between the germline ends. CDR3 residues: CASSVGLDNSPLHF. CDR3 DNA: TGTGCCAGCAGCGTTGGCCTAGATAATTCACCCCTCCACTTT.

The chain couples TRBV19 to TRBJ1-2; 8 bases align to TRBD1. V was clipped by 5 bases and J by 1 base; unmatched bases: 6. The length of the CDR3 is 15 residues. Per the germline V gene, CDR1 is LNHDA and CDR2 is SQIVND (reference sequence). The CDR3 DNA is TGTGCCAGTAGTCAAGCAGGGGGCGGTAACTATGGCTACACCTTC. As protein: CASSQAGGGNYGYTF.

The chain couples TRBV9 to TRBJ2-2; TRBD2 matches 10 bases. Trimming removed 0 bases from V and 1 base from J; junction bases left unmatched: 6. Per germline, CDR1 SGDLS and CDR2 YYNGEE. The length of the CDR3 is 18 residues. This CDR3 reads CASSVVDSGGRNTGELFF. The CDR3 nucleotides are TGTGCCAGCAGCGTAGTTGATAGCGGGGGGCGGAACACCGGGGAGCTGTTTTTT. The variable domain in full, completed from reference TRBV9 and TRBJ2-2, reads DSGVTQTPKHLITATGQRVTLRCSPRSGDLSVYWYQQSLDQGLQFLIQYYNGEERAKGNILERFSAQQFPDLHSELNLSSLELGDSALYFCASSVVDSGGRNTGELFFGEGSRLTVL.

The chain is built from TRBV7-9 and TRBJ2-1, with TRBD1 matching 7 bases. From germline, CDR1 is SEHNR and CDR2 FQNEAQ (reference sequence). The CDR3 consists of 15 residues. The V gene end was trimmed by 5 bases and the J gene end by 4 bases; junction bases not matched to a gene: 8. The CDR3 loop is CASSLGQALYNEQFF. CDR3 nucleotide sequence: TGTGCCAGCAGCCTTGGACAGGCGCTATACAATGAGCAGTTCTTC. Full variable domain (outside the CDR3, taken from reference TRBV7-9 and TRBJ2-1): DTGVSQNPRHKITKRGQNVTFRCDPISEHNRLYWYRQTLGQGPEFLTYFQNEAQLEKSRLLSDRFSAERPKGSFSTLEIQRTEQGDSAMYLCASSLGQALYNEQFFGPGTRLTVL.

The chain recombines TRBV2 with TRBJ1-2, with TRBD1 matching over 8 bases. Germline V gene lookup returns CDR1 SNHLY and CDR2 FYNNEI. This CDR3 has 17 amino acids. V dropped 4 bases and J dropped 3; count of bases not matched to a gene: 13. The CDR3 DNA reads as TGTGCCAGCAGTGCGTCCGGACAGGGTATTTTTTACTATGGCTACACCTTC. This sequence encodes CASSASGQGIFYYGYTF.

The chain carries TRBV6-6 and TRBJ2-3; 7 nucleotides match TRBD1. Trimming at V came to 4 bases and at J to 4 bases, leaving 5 bases not matched to a gene. Germline CDR1 is MNHNY and CDR2 is SVGAGI (reference sequence). The CDR3 is 14 residues long. CDR3 sequence reads: CASSLQGQADTQYF. The CDR3 DNA sequence: TGTGCCAGCAGTTTACAGGGGCAGGCAGATACGCAGTATTTT.

This clone is deemed medium-sized. The rearrangement joins TRBV5-1 to TRBJ1-5; 7 nucleotides match TRBD1. With V trimmed by 0 bases and J by 11 bases, 11 bases remained unmatched. This CDR3 contains 15 residues. CDR1 and CDR2 (germline): SGHRS, YFSETQ. This CDR3 is CASSLGGTVPSAQHF. DNA of the CDR3: TGCGCCAGCAGCTTGGGGGGGACAGTTCCTTCGGCCCAGCATTTT.

The chain recombines TRBV19 with TRBJ2-5; D may be TRBD2 (6 bases). CDR3 length: 14 residues. Trimming removed 7 bases at V and 5 bases at J, with 17 bases between. Germline CDR1 reads LNHDA; CDR2 reads SQIVND (reference sequence). The CDR3 bases are TGTGCCAGTACGCGGGGACTGTTTGCGGAGACCCAGTACTTC. Its protein product is CASTRGLFAETQYF.

The J gene is TRBJ1-1, the V gene TRBV7-8; weak D call: TRBD1 (6 bases). Germline CDR1 reads SGHVS; CDR2 reads FQNEAQ. V was clipped by 5 bases and J by 5 bases, with 15 bases between them. This CDR3 has 14 residues. The CDR3 DNA follows: TGTGCCAGCAGCCCCGCGGGGGCGAAGACTGAAGCTTTCTTT. Its translation is CASSPAGAKTEAFF.

This clone was seen a single time. V gene TRBV2 combines with J gene TRBJ2-3; no reliable D call. Looked up from germline, CDR1 is SNHLY and CDR2 is FYNNEI. Trimming left V 5 bases short and J 2 bases short, with 5 bases between. The CDR3 length is 12 residues. The CDR3 nucleotides read TGTGCCAGCAGTCCATCCACAGATACGCAGTATTTT. Translation: CASSPSTDTQYF.

The chain employs TRBV7-2 and TRBJ2-1; 7 bases fit TRBD1. Unmatched junction bases numbered 3, after V lost 2 bases and J lost 5 bases. Per the germline V gene, CDR1 is SGHTA and CDR2 is FQGNSA. This CDR3 contains 14 residues. As DNA, the CDR3 is TGTGCCAGCAGCTTAATGCAGGGGGACAATGAGCAGTTCTTC. It specifies CASSLMQGDNEQFF. Drawing the rest from reference TRBV7-2 and TRBJ2-1, the complete variable domain is GAGVSQSPSNKVTEKGKDVELRCDPISGHTALYWYRQSLGQGLEFLIYFQGNSAPDKSGLPSDRFSAERTGGSVSTLTIQRTQQEDSAVYLCASSLMQGDNEQFFGPGTRLTVL.